The present T cell receptor (beta chain) was sequenced within a study of blood T cell repertoires in COVID-19. This CDR3 is built from 13 residues. CDR1 is SGHNT, CDR2 YYREEE, per germline (reference sequence). Trimming cost V 6 bases and J 6 bases; bases outside gene matches: 6. Grouping used clinical history reported by participants in a survey and questionnaire. Source study methods: Reference gene primer amplification gave estimated nucleated cell counts. The assay was immunoSEQ multiplex PCR, and TCRdb's table has in-frame clones only and misses some. From that table come the V and J calls and clone size; the DNA was used to work out D and trimming. The data show 250,000 to 300,000 clones, approximately 81% seen once.

Sequenced material: PBMCs or T cells enriched from blood (not recorded which). The sequence was collected from a woman between 50 and 59 years old who had been exposed to COVID-19. This chain uses TRBV5-4 with TRBJ1-2; the match to TRBD1 covers 9 bases. This CDR3 reads CASTPGQGNGYTF. CDR3 nucleotide sequence: TGTGCCAGCACCCCGGGACAGGGTAATGGCTACACCTTC. The full variable domain, completed using reference TRBV5-4 and TRBJ1-2, is ETGVTQSPTHLIKTRGQQVTLRCSSQSGHNTVSWYQQALGQGPQFIFQYYREEENGRGNFPPRFSGLQFPNYSSELNVNALELDDSALYLCASTPGQGNGYTFGSGTRLTVV.